This T cell receptor beta chain comes out of a study of regulatory T cells in long-lasting Graves disease. With iRepertoire HTBI primers and Arm-PCR of CDR3 regions, TCR beta libraries were built. TCRdb processed the multiplex PCR reads anew with MiXCR; each CDR3 protein has one entry. The data hold around 510,000 distinct CDR3 sequences, with under 25% observed a single time. The table lists this clonotype with many counts. Time point given: persistent/refractory GD, antithyroid drugs over 5 years with positive TRAb. PBMC RNA served as the TCR library source. It was by American Thyroid Association guidelines that Graves' disease was diagnosed. V lost 5 bases, J lost 3 bases, and 19 bases lay in between. CDR1 is MNHEY and CDR2 is SMNVEV in the germline V gene (reference sequence). The CDR3 length is 17 residues.

The rearrangement links TRBV27 to TRBJ1-4; D is ambiguous. The sequence was collected from a female donor with Graves disease. The starting material was peripheral blood mononuclear cells (PBMCs), obtained when the disease was refractory, from a patient treated with antithyroid drugs. The CDR3 region is CASSTHPRDLANEKLFF. Written as DNA, the CDR3 is TGTGCCAGCAGTACGCACCCGAGGGATCTGGCTAATGAAAAACTGTTTTTT.